This is a list of T cell receptor beta chains from one sample in a study of cytomegalovirus exposure and HLA in healthy donors. TCRdb keeps only in-frame clones here, not all; method: immunoSEQ multiplex PCR. The sample records some 90,000 clones, approximately 70% being singletons. Sample: PBMCs. These receptors came from a man in his fifties or sixties in good health and CMV-seronegative. Each CDR3 is given with its conserved first and last residue. A D gene is named only where the DNA matches it firmly. Clone size is shown for a subset of rows, as once, few, many or a class of expanded clone.

CDR3aa | CDR3nt | j_gene | abundance | d_gene | v_gene
CASSPSRSTVTYEQYF | TGTGCCAGCTCACCATCACGATCGACAGTGACCTACGAGCAGTACTTC | TRBJ2-7 | NA | NA | TRBV18
CASSWTRDPTYGYTF | TGTGCCAGCAGTTGGACACGAGATCCGACTTATGGCTACACCTTC | TRBJ1-2 | few | NA | TRBV6-5
CASSQSWGQAGKTQYF | TGCGCCAGCAGCCAGTCTTGGGGACAGGCTGGAAAGACCCAGTACTTC | TRBJ2-5 | few | TRBD1 | TRBV4-3
CASTPGLPYEQYF | TGTGCCAGCACCCCGGGACTCCCCTACGAGCAGTACTTC | TRBJ2-7 | NA | NA | TRBV10-3
CASSLVVSGDYEQYF | TGTGCCAGCAGCTTAGTGGTTAGCGGGGACTACGAGCAGTACTTC | TRBJ2-7 | once | TRBD2 | TRBV7-2
CASSLRPALGVHRLKLFF | TGTGCCAGCAGCTTACGGCCGGCTCTAGGGGTTCATCGCCTAAAACTGTTTTTT | TRBJ1-4 | NA | NA | TRBV7-2
CASSLDPGQGNTEAFF | TGTGCCAGCAGCTTAGATCCGGGACAGGGGAACACTGAAGCTTTCTTT | TRBJ1-1 | NA | TRBD1 | TRBV7-9
CASSIGRGLDQPQHF | TGTGCCAGTAGTATAGGTAGGGGGTTGGATCAGCCCCAGCATTTT | TRBJ1-5 | once | NA | TRBV19
CASSLGRAVYGYTF | TGTGCCAGCAGTTTAGGCAGGGCCGTCTATGGCTACACCTTC | TRBJ1-2 | NA | NA | TRBV28
CASSATSAISYEQYF | TGTGCCAGCAGCGCTACTAGCGCTATTTCCTACGAGCAGTACTTC | TRBJ2-7 | NA | TRBD2 | TRBV27
CASSTKGVEKLFF | TGTGCCAGCAGCACCAAAGGGGTTGAAAAACTGTTTTTT | TRBJ1-4 | NA | NA | TRBV2
CASSLSGTSGSGDEQYF | TGTGCCAGCAGCTTATCCGGGACTAGCGGGAGCGGAGACGAGCAGTACTTC | TRBJ2-7 | NA | TRBD2 | TRBV7-9
CASSPFYSGANVLTF | TGTGCCAGCAGCCCCTTCTACTCTGGGGCCAACGTCCTGACTTTC | TRBJ2-6 | NA | NA | TRBV11-2
CASSQVEARTTYGYTF | TGCGCCAGCAGCCAAGTAGAGGCCAGAACGACTTATGGCTACACCTTC | TRBJ1-2 | NA | NA | TRBV4-1
CASSYSHRAGGYTF | TGTGCCAGCAGTTACTCGCACAGGGCTGGTGGCTACACCTTC | TRBJ1-2 | NA | NA | TRBV6-5
CASSATGGPSSYNEQFF | TGTGCCAGCAGTGCGACAGGGGGCCCTAGCTCCTACAATGAGCAGTTCTTC | TRBJ2-1 | NA | TRBD1 | TRBV27
CASSEPRDTPWQYF | TGTGCCAGCAGTGAACCCCGGGACACCCCTTGGCAGTACTTC | TRBJ2-7 | NA | NA | TRBV2
CASSLGTSGSSEQFF | TGTGCCAGCAGCCTCGGGACTAGCGGGAGTTCTGAGCAGTTCTTC | TRBJ2-1 | few | TRBD2 | TRBV11-2
CASTAGRGSTDTQYF | TGCGCCAGCACCGCGGGGCGGGGTAGCACAGATACGCAGTATTTT | TRBJ2-3 | once | NA | TRBV5-1
CASSDGGAPLYF | TGTGCTAGCAGCGACGGGGGGGCCCCCCTGTACTTC | TRBJ2-5 | NA | TRBD2 | TRBV7-7
CASSSSGLAGWGDTQYF | TGTGCCAGCAGTTCCTCCGGACTAGCGGGATGGGGGGATACGCAGTATTTT | TRBJ2-3 | NA | TRBD2 | TRBV27
CASSSTGTSGANVLTF | TGTGCCAGTAGTTCGACAGGGACCTCCGGGGCCAACGTCCTGACTTTC | TRBJ2-6 | NA | TRBD1 | TRBV19
CASSTRDRYTEAFF | TGTGCCAGTAGTACTCGGGACAGATACACTGAAGCTTTCTTT | TRBJ1-1 | NA | TRBD1 | TRBV19
CASSLDNSGVNYNEQFF | TGTGCCAGCAGCTTAGATAATAGCGGGGTAAACTACAATGAGCAGTTCTTC | TRBJ2-1 | NA | TRBD2 | TRBV11-3
CASSITGTGEAFF | TGTGCCAGTAGTATTACAGGGACGGGGGAAGCTTTCTTT | TRBJ1-1 | NA | NA | TRBV19
CARHGNGNVYEQFF | TGTGCCAGGCACGGGAACGGGAACGTTTATGAGCAGTTCTTC | TRBJ2-1 | NA | NA | TRBV6-7
CASIISRPAGTEAFF | TGTGCCAGCATCATCTCGCGGCCGGCCGGCACTGAAGCTTTCTTT | TRBJ1-1 | NA | NA | TRBV28